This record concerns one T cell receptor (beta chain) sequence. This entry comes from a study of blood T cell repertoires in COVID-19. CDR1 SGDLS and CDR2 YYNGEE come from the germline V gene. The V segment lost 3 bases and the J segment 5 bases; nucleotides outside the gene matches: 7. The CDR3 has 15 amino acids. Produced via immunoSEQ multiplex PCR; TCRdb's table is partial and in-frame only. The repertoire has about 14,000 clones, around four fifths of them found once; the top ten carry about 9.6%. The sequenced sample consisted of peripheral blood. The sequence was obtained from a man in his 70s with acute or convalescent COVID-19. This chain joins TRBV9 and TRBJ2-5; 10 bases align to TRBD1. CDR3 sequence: CASSGGQGFMETQYF. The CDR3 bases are TGTGCCAGCAGCGGGGGACAGGGGTTCATGGAGACCCAGTACTTC.